Shown below are 11 T cell receptor beta chains from a single sample sequenced in a study of blood T cells in healthy people across ages (dated by TCRdb to 2013 to 2016). The library was produced with 5' RACE. TCRdb names Illumina HiSeq 2500 as the instrument used. A second PCR of about 7 to 12 cycles was performed with a sample-barcoded 5' primer and a J-beta primer mix. In TCRdb, the public reads were trimmed at Q25 with fastp and aligned with MiXCR, with productive beta chains retained. Rows with one shared CDR3 protein collapse into an entry with the most common genes and DNA. The sample table shows about 1.1 million distinct CDR3 sequences, and around two fifths are seen once. The ten largest clones add up to around 12% of the sample. The sequencing sample was made of blood. The receptors were sampled from a man between 18 and 29 years old in good health.

The chain carries TRBV12-3 or TRBV12-4 and TRBJ1-2; D is perhaps TRBD1 (6 bases). This CDR3 has 13 residues. Trimming cost V 3 bases and J 5 bases, with 10 bases left between them. In DNA, the CDR3 is TGTGCCAGCAGTTTTGGGGGACAATATGGCTACACCTTC. This codes for CASSFGGQYGYTF.

This clonotype has only a few counts. This chain joins TRBV12-3 or TRBV12-4 and TRBJ1-6, with D tentatively TRBD1 (5 bases). Trimming pared 6 bases from V and 4 bases from J, leaving 10 bases between. The CDR3 totals 14 residues. CDR3 in amino acids: CASRAGRYNSPLHF. DNA for the CDR3: TGTGCCAGCAGGGCGGGACGGTATAATTCACCCCTCCACTTT.

V is TRBV10-3 and J is TRBJ1-6, with TRBD1 identical over 7 bases. V was clipped by 2 bases and J by 3 bases; unmatched bases: 1. The CDR3 sequence is 15 residues long. Germline V CDR1 and CDR2: ENHRY, SYGVKD. CDR3 DNA sequence: TGTGCCATCAGTGAGGACAGGGTCTATAATTCACCCCTCCACTTT. Its protein product is CAISEDRVYNSPLHF.

In its sample, this clonotype was seen a few times. The J gene is TRBJ2-7, the V gene TRBV12-3 or TRBV12-4; a possible D gene is TRBD2 (6 bases). The V and J ends lost 7 bases and 0 bases respectively, with 13 bases between them. The CDR3 covers 14 residues. CDR3 amino acids: CASTPGLSSYEQYF. The CDR3 nucleotides read TGTGCCAGCACCCCGGGACTTAGCTCCTACGAGCAGTACTTC.

The V call is TRBV12-3 or TRBV12-4, the J call TRBJ2-7; D is possibly TRBD1 (5 bases). The CDR3 is 14 residues long. V dropped 7 bases and J dropped 2 bases, with 15 bases sitting between them. In DNA, the CDR3 is TGTGCCAGCACCTGGGAAGGCAGGGCCTACGAGCAGTACTTC. Translation: CASTWEGRAYEQYF.

The genes are TRBV7-9 and TRBJ1-2; the D is unclear. The CDR3 runs to 16 residues. Trimming removed 1 base at V and 0 bases at J, with 12 bases between. The germline V gene encodes CDR1 SEHNR and CDR2 FQNEAQ (reference sequence). Here the CDR3 reads CASSLEEEITNYGYTF. The CDR3 bases are TGTGCCAGCAGCTTAGAAGAGGAGATTACTAACTATGGCTACACCTTC.

This clonotype was picked up a small number of times. This chain joins TRBV19 and TRBJ1-5; no firm D call. Trimming took off 4 bases at V and 4 bases at J, with 8 bases between the two ends. CDR1 is LNHDA and CDR2 is SQIVND in the germline V gene (reference sequence). CDR3 size: 13 residues. The CDR3 DNA reads TGTGCCAGTAGTACTGACACAAATCAGCCCCAGCATTTT. Its protein is CASSTDTNQPQHF.

This clonotype appeared many times. CDR3 sequence: CSAPEGRGKGYTF. The CDR3 DNA reads TGCAGTGCTCCAGAGGGACGGGGAAAGGGCTACACCTTC. The chain links TRBV20-1 to TRBJ1-2; TRBD1 might be the D (5 bases). The CDR3 is 13 residues long. With 5 bases removed from V and 8 bases from J, the gap between germline ends came to 18 bases. Germline V gives CDR1 DFQATT, CDR2 SNEGSKA (reference sequence).

The chain couples TRBV28 to TRBJ1-4, with a tentative D call TRBD1 (5 bases). The germline V gene has CDR1 MDHEN and CDR2 SYDVKM. The V end lost 3 bases, the J end lost 2 bases, and 16 bases lay between the germline ends. CDR3 length: 17 residues. The CDR3 DNA follows: TGTGCCAGCAGTTTTCGGGGCCCGGCAAGTACTAATGAAAAACTGTTTTTT. Translated, it gives CASSFRGPASTNEKLFF.

This clonotype has at least ten counts. The chain links TRBV12-3 or TRBV12-4 to TRBJ1-2; TRBD1 agrees at 7 bases. The CDR3 spans 14 residues. V was pared by 1 base and J by 6 bases, with 5 bases of the junction left unmatched. The CDR3 region has the DNA TGTGCCAGCAGTTTAGTAGGACAGGTCGATGGCTACACCTTC. Amino acids: CASSLVGQVDGYTF.

The chain couples TRBV7-9 to TRBJ2-1; 8 nucleotides line up with TRBD2. The trim removed 5 bases at V and 2 bases at J, leaving 8 bases unmatched. The germline CDR1 and CDR2 sequences are SEHNR and FQNEAQ (reference sequence). The CDR3 extends over 16 amino acids. The CDR3 DNA reads as TGTGCCAGCAGCCAAGGCAGCGGGAGACCCTACAATGAGCAGTTCTTC. Encoded protein: CASSQGSGRPYNEQFF. The variable domain in full, with the rest retrieved from reference TRBV7-9 and TRBJ2-1, is DTGVSQNPRHKITKRGQNVTFRCDPISEHNRLYWYRQTLGQGPEFLTYFQNEAQLEKSRLLSDRFSAERPKGSFSTLEIQRTEQGDSAMYLCASSQGSGRPYNEQFFGPGTRLTVL.